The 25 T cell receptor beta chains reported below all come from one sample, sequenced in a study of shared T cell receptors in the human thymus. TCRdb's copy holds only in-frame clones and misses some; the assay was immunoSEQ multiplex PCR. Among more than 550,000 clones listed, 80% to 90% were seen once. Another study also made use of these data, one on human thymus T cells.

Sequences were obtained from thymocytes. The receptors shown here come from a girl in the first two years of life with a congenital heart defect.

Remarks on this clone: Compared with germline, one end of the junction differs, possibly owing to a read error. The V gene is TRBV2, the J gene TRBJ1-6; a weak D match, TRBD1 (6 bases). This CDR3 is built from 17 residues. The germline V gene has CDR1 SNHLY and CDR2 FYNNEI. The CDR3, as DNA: TGTGCCAGCAGTGATCCTATACCGACAGGTTTTAATTCACCCCTCTACTTT. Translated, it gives CASSDPIPTGFNSPLYF.

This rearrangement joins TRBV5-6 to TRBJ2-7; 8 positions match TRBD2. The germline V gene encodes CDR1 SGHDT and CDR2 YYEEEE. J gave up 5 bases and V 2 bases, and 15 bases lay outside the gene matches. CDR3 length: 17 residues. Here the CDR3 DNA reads TGTGCCAGCAGCTTTGGCCCACGGGGGGGCTCTAGTCACGAGCAGTACTTC. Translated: CASSFGPRGGSSHEQYF.

CDR3 loop: CASSLVVGGDDYGYTF. CDR3 DNA sequence: TGCGCCAGCAGCTTGGTCGTAGGGGGCGACGACTATGGCTACACCTTC. V and J are TRBV5-1 and TRBJ1-2, with TRBD1 identical over 7 bases. J gave up 3 bases and V 0 bases, and 8 bases lay outside the gene matches. Germline-derived CDR1 and CDR2 are SGHRS and YFSETQ. The CDR3 contains 16 residues.

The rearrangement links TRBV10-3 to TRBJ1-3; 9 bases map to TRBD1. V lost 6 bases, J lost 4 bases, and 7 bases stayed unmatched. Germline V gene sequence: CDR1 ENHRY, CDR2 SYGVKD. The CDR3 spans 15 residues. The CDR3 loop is CAIRSDRGDGNTIYF. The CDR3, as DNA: TGTGCCATCAGATCCGACAGGGGGGACGGAAACACCATATATTTT.

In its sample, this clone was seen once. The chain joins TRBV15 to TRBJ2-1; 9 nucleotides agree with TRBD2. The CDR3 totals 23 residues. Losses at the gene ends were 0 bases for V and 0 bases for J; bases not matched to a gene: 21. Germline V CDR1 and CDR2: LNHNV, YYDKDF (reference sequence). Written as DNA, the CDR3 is TGTGCCACCAGCAGAGAAACCCAAACGGGTGGTAGCGGGGGACCCAGCTCCTACAATGAGCAGTTCTTC. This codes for CATSRETQTGGSGGPSSYNEQFF.

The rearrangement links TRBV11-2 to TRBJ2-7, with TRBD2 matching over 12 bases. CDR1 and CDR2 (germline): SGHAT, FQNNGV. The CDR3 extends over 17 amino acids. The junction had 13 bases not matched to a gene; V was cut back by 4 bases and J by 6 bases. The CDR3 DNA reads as TGTGCCAGCAGCTCGAATCGACTAGCGGGGGCTCCGCGCGAGCAGTACTTC. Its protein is CASSSNRLAGAPREQYF.

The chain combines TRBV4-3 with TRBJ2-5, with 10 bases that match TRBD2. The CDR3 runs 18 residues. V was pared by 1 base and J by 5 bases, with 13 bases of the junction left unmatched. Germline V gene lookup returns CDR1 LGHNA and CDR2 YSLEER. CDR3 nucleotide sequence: TGCGCCAGCAGCCAAGGGAAGCGGGGGGGCACTTGGGGGGAGACCCAGTACTTC. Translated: CASSQGKRGGTWGETQYF.

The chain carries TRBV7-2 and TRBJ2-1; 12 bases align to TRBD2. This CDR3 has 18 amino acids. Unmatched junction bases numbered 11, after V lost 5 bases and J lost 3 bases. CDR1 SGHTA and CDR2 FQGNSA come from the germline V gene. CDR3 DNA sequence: TGTGCCAGCAGCCACTCGACTAGCGGGGGCCTTGACTACAATGAGCAGTTCTTC. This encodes CASSHSTSGGLDYNEQFF.

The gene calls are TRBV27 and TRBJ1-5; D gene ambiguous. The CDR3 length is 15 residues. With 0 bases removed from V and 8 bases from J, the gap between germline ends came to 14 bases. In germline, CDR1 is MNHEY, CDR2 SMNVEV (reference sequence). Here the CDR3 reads CASSLSRSVLEPQHF. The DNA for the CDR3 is TGTGCCAGCAGTTTATCTCGGTCAGTCCTAGAGCCCCAGCATTTT.

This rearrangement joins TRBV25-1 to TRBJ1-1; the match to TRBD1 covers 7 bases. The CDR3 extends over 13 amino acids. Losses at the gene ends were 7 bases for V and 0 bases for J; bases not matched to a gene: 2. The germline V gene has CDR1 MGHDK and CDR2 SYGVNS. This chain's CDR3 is CASTDRVNTEAFF. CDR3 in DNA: TGTGCCAGCACAGACAGGGTGAACACTGAAGCTTTCTTT.

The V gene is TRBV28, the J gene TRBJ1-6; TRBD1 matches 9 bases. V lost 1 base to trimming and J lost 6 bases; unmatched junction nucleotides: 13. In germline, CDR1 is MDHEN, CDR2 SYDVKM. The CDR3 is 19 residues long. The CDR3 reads CASSLLAFRDRGSNSPLHF. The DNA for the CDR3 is TGTGCCAGCAGTTTATTAGCGTTCCGTGACAGGGGGTCTAATTCACCCCTCCACTTT.

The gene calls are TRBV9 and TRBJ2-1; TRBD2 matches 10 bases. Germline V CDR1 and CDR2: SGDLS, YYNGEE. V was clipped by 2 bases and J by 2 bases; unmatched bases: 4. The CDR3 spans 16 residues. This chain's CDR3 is CASSVTGTSAYNEQFF. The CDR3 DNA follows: TGTGCCAGCAGCGTTACCGGGACTAGCGCCTACAATGAGCAGTTCTTC.

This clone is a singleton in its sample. CDR3 nucleotides: TGTGCCAGCAGTTTCGGCCCCTTGGGGGGGATGTACGAGCAGTACTTC. It yields the protein CASSFGPLGGMYEQYF. V is TRBV28 and J is TRBJ2-7; 7 bases agree with TRBD2. The V and J ends lost 3 bases and 4 bases, in that order; junction bases with no gene match: 12. The CDR3 totals 16 residues. Germline-derived CDR1 and CDR2 are MDHEN and SYDVKM. Looking up the rest from reference TRBV28 and TRBJ2-7 gives the full variable domain: DVKVTQSSRYLVKRTGEKVFLECVQDMDHENMFWYRQDPGLGLRLIYFSYDVKMKEKGDIPEGYSVSREKKERFSLILESASTNQTSMYLCASSFGPLGGMYEQYFGPGTRLTVT.

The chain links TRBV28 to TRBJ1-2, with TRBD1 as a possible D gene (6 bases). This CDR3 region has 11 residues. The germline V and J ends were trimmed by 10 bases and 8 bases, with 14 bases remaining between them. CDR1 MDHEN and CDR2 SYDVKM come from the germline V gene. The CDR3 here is CAIKGGWGYTF. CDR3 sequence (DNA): TGTGCCATCAAGGGGGGGTGGGGCTACACCTTC.

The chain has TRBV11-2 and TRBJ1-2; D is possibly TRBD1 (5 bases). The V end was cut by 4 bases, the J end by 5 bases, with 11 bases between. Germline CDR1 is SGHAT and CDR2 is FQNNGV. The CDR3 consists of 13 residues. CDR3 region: CASSWTRPYGYTF. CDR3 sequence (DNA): TGTGCCAGCAGCTGGACACGACCATATGGCTACACCTTC.

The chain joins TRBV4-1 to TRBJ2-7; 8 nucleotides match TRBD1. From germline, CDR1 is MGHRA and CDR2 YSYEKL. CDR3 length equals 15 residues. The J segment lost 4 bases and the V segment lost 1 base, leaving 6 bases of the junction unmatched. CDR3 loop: CASSQATGEVYEQYF. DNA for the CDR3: TGCGCCAGCAGCCAAGCGACAGGGGAGGTGTACGAGCAGTACTTC.

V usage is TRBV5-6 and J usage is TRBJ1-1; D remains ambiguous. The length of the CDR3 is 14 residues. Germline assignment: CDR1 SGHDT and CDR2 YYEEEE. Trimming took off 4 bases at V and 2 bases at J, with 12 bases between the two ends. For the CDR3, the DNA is TGTGCCAGCAGCCTACCTCAGGAAAACACTGAAGCTTTCTTT. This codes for CASSLPQENTEAFF.

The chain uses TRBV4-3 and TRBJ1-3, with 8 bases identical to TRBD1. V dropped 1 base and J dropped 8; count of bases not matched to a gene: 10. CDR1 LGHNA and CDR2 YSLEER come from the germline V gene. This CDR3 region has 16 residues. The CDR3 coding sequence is TGCGCCAGCAGCCAAGGGACAGGGAGACAGGGCGACACCATATATTTT. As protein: CASSQGTGRQGDTIYF.

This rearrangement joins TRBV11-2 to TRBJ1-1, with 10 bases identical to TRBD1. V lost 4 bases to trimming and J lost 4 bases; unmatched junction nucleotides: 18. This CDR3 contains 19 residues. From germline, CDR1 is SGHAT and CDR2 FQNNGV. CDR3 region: CASSSFTGQGVRIRTEAFF. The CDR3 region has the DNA TGTGCCAGCAGCTCTTTCACCGGACAGGGGGTTAGAATACGCACTGAAGCTTTCTTT.

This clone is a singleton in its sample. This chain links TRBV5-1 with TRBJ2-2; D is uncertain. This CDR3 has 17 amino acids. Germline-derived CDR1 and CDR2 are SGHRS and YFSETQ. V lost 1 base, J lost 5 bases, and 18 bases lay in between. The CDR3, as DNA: TGCGCCAGCAGCTTGCAATCTGCACCTATGGTAACCGGGGAGCTGTTTTTT. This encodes CASSLQSAPMVTGELFF.

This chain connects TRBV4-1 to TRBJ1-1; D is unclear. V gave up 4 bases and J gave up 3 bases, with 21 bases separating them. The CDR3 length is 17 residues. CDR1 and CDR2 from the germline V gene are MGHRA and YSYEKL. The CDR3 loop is CASSPPRTWSSDTEAFF. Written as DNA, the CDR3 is TGCGCCAGCAGCCCCCCACGTACGTGGAGTAGCGACACTGAAGCTTTCTTT.

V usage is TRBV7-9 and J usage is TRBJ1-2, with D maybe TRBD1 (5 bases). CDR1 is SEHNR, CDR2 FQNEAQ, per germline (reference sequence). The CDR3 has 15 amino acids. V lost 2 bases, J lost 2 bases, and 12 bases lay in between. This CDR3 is CASSLSPGRNYGYTF. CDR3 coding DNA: TGTGCCAGCAGCTTATCGCCAGGGAGGAACTATGGCTACACCTTC.

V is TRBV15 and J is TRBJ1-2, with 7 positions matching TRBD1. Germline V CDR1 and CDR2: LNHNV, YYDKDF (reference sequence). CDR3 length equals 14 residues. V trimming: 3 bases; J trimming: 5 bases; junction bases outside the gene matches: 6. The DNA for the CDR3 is TGTGCCACCAGCAGGGGGGACAGTAGATATGGCTACACCTTC. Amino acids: CATSRGDSRYGYTF.

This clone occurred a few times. The CDR3 reads CSVEDRRNYGYTF. The DNA for the CDR3 is TGCAGCGTTGAAGATCGGCGGAACTATGGCTACACCTTC. This chain joins TRBV29-1 and TRBJ1-2; D gene uncertain. The CDR3 covers 13 residues. CDR1 is SQVTM and CDR2 is ANQGSEA in the germline V gene. The V and J ends lost 0 bases and 2 bases respectively, with 7 bases between them.

Written as DNA, the CDR3 is TGTGCCAGCTCACCGGAGAAAGACAGCCCCTCCTACGAGCAGTACTTC. It yields the protein CASSPEKDSPSYEQYF. The V call is TRBV18, the J call TRBJ2-7; a weak D match, TRBD1 (5 bases). CDR3 size: 16 residues. V gave up 3 bases and J gave up 0 bases, with 15 bases separating them. Germline V CDR1 and CDR2: KGHSH, LQKENI.